These 11 T cell receptor beta chains share one sample of origin, sequenced in a study of blood T cell repertoires in COVID-19. Generated by immunoSEQ multiplex PCR, the TCRdb table keeps only in-frame clones and is missing some. The data show approximately 240,000 clones, 70% to 90% seen once. Specimen: peripheral blood. The receptors were gathered from a woman aged 40 to 49 who had recovered from COVID-19.

This chain connects TRBV6-6 to TRBJ1-4; D is possibly TRBD1 (5 bases). V shed 2 bases and J shed 7 bases, with 14 bases lying between them. This CDR3 comprises 15 residues. CDR1 and CDR2 from the germline V gene are MNHNY and SVGAGI (reference sequence). DNA of the CDR3: TGTGCCAGCAGTTACCGCGGGGGGGAGGGTGAAAAACTGTTTTTT. This sequence encodes CASSYRGGEGEKLFF.

The chain recombines TRBV6-5 with TRBJ2-1, with D hard to call. This CDR3 spans 14 amino acids. CDR1 and CDR2 (germline): MNHEY, SVGAGI. V shed 4 bases and J shed 4 bases, with 11 bases lying between them. The CDR3 here is CASSSLLLYNEQFF. The CDR3 DNA reads as TGTGCCAGCAGTTCCCTCCTCCTGTACAATGAGCAGTTCTTC.

A single count supports this clone. The chain uses TRBV6-5 and TRBJ1-3; D perhaps matches TRBD1 (6 bases). The CDR3 is 15 residues long. Germline V gene data show CDR1 as MNHEY and CDR2 as SVGAGI. Trimming took off 6 bases at V and 0 bases at J, with 12 bases between the two ends. The CDR3 here is CASRIDRTSGNTIYF. The CDR3 nucleotides read TGTGCCAGCAGGATAGACAGGACCTCTGGAAACACCATATATTTT.

V is TRBV7-3 and J is TRBJ2-1; possibly TRBD2 for D (6 bases). V dropped 5 bases and J dropped 6 bases, with 14 bases sitting between them. This CDR3 is built from 14 residues. Germline CDR1 is SGHTA and CDR2 is FQGTGA. CDR3: CASSNGGRINEQFF. DNA of the CDR3: TGTGCCAGCAGCAATGGGGGGAGAATCAATGAGCAGTTCTTC.

The sample holds one count of this clone. This chain uses TRBV30 with TRBJ2-7; tentatively, D is TRBD1 (6 bases). V was clipped by 5 bases and J by 0 bases, with 8 bases between them. CDR3 length: 12 amino acids. Per germline, CDR1 GTSNPN and CDR2 SVGIG (reference sequence). The CDR3 DNA follows: TGTGCCTGGGGCAGGGGCTCCTACGAGCAGTACTTC. Translated, it gives CAWGRGSYEQYF.

The gene calls are TRBV7-3 and TRBJ2-7; 7 bases are a match to TRBD2. CDR3 length equals 15 residues. Per the germline V gene, CDR1 is SGHTA and CDR2 is FQGTGA. V shed 5 bases, J shed 0 bases, and the junction held 7 bases outside the gene matches. In nucleotides, the CDR3 is TGTGCCAGCAGCCCCGGGGGGTCCCGCTCCTACGAGCAGTACTTC. Its protein product is CASSPGGSRSYEQYF. Full variable domain (missing parts from reference TRBV7-3 and TRBJ2-7): GAGVSQTPSNKVTEKGKYVELRCDPISGHTALYWYRQSLGQGPEFLIYFQGTGAADDSGLPNDRFFAVRPEGSVSTLKIQRTERGDSAVYLCASSPGGSRSYEQYFGPGTRLTVT.

This sequence joins TRBV7-3 and TRBJ2-1; the match to TRBD2 covers 8 bases. Germline lookup yields CDR1 SGHTA and CDR2 FQGTGA. V lost 2 bases and J lost 1; bases outside the gene matches: 16. This CDR3 is built from 20 residues. The CDR3 loop is CASSLDVREGFYGSYNEQFF. The CDR3 nucleotides are TGTGCCAGCAGCTTAGACGTTCGGGAGGGCTTCTACGGTTCCTACAATGAGCAGTTCTTC.

V usage is TRBV27 and J usage is TRBJ2-7; 7 nucleotides line up with TRBD1. The CDR3 runs to 16 residues. The germline V gene encodes CDR1 MNHEY and CDR2 SMNVEV (reference sequence). V shed 6 bases, J shed 5 bases, and the junction held 16 bases outside the gene matches. CDR3 DNA: TGTGCCAGCAGCGGGGCTTCAAACAGGGGTAGGGACGAGCAGTACTTC. Translating gives CASSGASNRGRDEQYF.

This chain connects TRBV30 to TRBJ2-2, with 8 bases aligning to TRBD2. The CDR3 has 15 amino acids. The trim removed 0 bases at V and 1 base at J, leaving 1 base unmatched. The germline V gene has CDR1 GTSNPN and CDR2 SVGIG (reference sequence). The CDR3 nucleotides read TGTGCCTGGAGTGTCACTAGCGGGAACACCGGGGAGCTGTTTTTT. Encoded protein: CAWSVTSGNTGELFF.

CDR3 nucleotides: TGTGCCAGCAGCTTGGGGGACAGGGGAGCAACTAATGAAAAACTGTTTTTT. Amino acid sequence: CASSLGDRGATNEKLFF. The genes are TRBV9 and TRBJ1-4; 10 bases line up with TRBD1. Germline V gives CDR1 SGDLS, CDR2 YYNGEE. The CDR3 has 17 residues. J lost 0 bases, V lost 4 bases, and 6 bases had no gene match.

This sequence joins TRBV27 and TRBJ2-1; TRBD2 might be the D (5 bases). V dropped 2 bases and J dropped 5 bases, with 10 bases sitting between them. The CDR3 extends over 14 amino acids. CDR1 and CDR2 from the germline V gene are MNHEY and SMNVEV (reference sequence). This CDR3 is CASSLRFGNNEQFF. CDR3 coding DNA: TGTGCCAGCAGTTTAAGGTTCGGGAACAATGAGCAGTTCTTC.